These 18 T cell receptor beta chains share one sample of origin, sequenced in a study of T cell clones after liver transplantation. Generated by immunoSEQ multiplex PCR, the TCRdb table keeps only in-frame clones and is missing some. The sample shows tens of thousands of clones, more than 70% of them seen only once. The starting material was CD4+ T cells from blood, obtained at the 22-month timepoint. All receptors derive from a human patient who received a liver transplant. Some T cells may possibly be graft donor cells.

V gene TRBV6-4 combines with J gene TRBJ2-3; D unclear. Germline CDR1 reads MRHNA; CDR2 reads SNTAGT. The germline V and J ends were trimmed by 5 bases and 11 bases, with 8 bases remaining between them. The CDR3 totals 10 residues. The CDR3 DNA sequence: TGTGCCAGCAGTCTCAAGGAGCAGTATTTT. Amino acids: CASSLKEQYF.

The V call is TRBV6-6, the J call TRBJ1-2; 8 bases map to TRBD1. V lost 2 bases, J lost 1 base, and 3 bases stayed unmatched. CDR1 MNHNY and CDR2 SVGAGI come from the germline V gene (reference sequence). This CDR3 has 15 amino acids. The CDR3 DNA is TGTGCCAGCAGTTACACGACAGGGGATAACTATGGCTACACCTTC. Its protein product is CASSYTTGDNYGYTF.

The rearrangement links TRBV11-2 to TRBJ2-7, with TRBD2 matching over 10 bases. Per the germline V gene, CDR1 is SGHAT and CDR2 is FQNNGV. CDR3 length: 16 amino acids. V lost 0 bases and J lost 7; bases outside the gene matches: 9. CDR3 in DNA: TGTGCCAGCAGCTTAGATCTATTTAGCGGGGGGTGGGAGCAGTACTTC. This encodes CASSLDLFSGGWEQYF.

The genes are TRBV7-9 and TRBJ2-7; D not certain. The germline V gene has CDR1 SEHNR and CDR2 FQNEAQ (reference sequence). The CDR3 runs to 14 residues. V lost 1 base, J lost 5 bases, and 12 bases lay in between. The CDR3 reads CASSLGIMNHEQYF. The CDR3 nucleotides read TGTGCCAGCAGCTTAGGAATAATGAATCACGAGCAGTACTTC.

This chain connects TRBV9 to TRBJ2-3; D gene ambiguous. Germline V gives CDR1 SGDLS, CDR2 YYNGEE. The CDR3 loop spans 13 amino acids. The V and J ends lost 0 bases and 0 bases respectively, with 2 bases between them. The CDR3 DNA is TGTGCCAGCAGCGTAGGGAGCACAGATACGCAGTATTTT. This codes for CASSVGSTDTQYF.

J is TRBJ1-5 and V is TRBV29-1; D possibly corresponds to TRBD1 (5 bases). CDR3 length: 13 residues. V lost 6 bases and J 3 bases, leaving 12 bases between the germline ends. Germline lookup yields CDR1 SQVTM and CDR2 ANQGSEA. The CDR3 bases are TGCAGCGTGATGGACACCAACAATCAGCCCCAGCATTTT. Protein product: CSVMDTNNQPQHF.

This clone came up once. The same CDR3 can be traced to other DNA sequences in this sample. The chain employs TRBV5-1 and TRBJ1-6; D is uncertain. The length of the CDR3 is 14 residues. Trimming cost V 0 bases and J 4 bases, with 5 bases left between them. In germline, CDR1 is SGHRS, CDR2 YFSETQ. The CDR3 DNA sequence: TGCGCCAGCAGCTTGGGCGATTATAATTCACCCCTCCACTTT. Its translation is CASSLGDYNSPLHF. Using reference TRBV5-1 and TRBJ1-6 for the parts outside the CDR3, the full variable domain is KAGVTQTPRYLIKTRGQQVTLSCSPISGHRSVSWYQQTPGQGLQFLFEYFSETQRNKGNFPGRFSGRQFSNSRSEMNVSTLELGDSALYLCASSLGDYNSPLHFGNGTRLTVT.

The chain couples TRBV11-3 to TRBJ2-2; D may be TRBD2 (6 bases). Germline values: CDR1 SGHNT, CDR2 YENEEA. The CDR3 runs to 15 residues. V shed 1 base and J shed 1 base, with 7 bases lying between them. The CDR3 DNA reads as TGTGCCAGCAGCTTAGGGGGGGAGAACACCGGGGAGCTGTTTTTT. This encodes CASSLGGENTGELFF.

In its sample, this clone was seen a few times. This chain uses TRBV7-9 with TRBJ1-5; a weak D match, TRBD1 (6 bases). The CDR3 sequence is 12 residues long. The germline V gene has CDR1 SEHNR and CDR2 FQNEAQ (reference sequence). CDR3 in amino acids: CLTGRDNQPQHF. CDR3 in DNA: TGTCTGACAGGAAGGGACAATCAGCCCCAGCATTTT.

V and J are TRBV2 and TRBJ2-7, with D tentatively TRBD1 (6 bases). Trimming left V 6 bases short and J 6 bases short, with 12 bases between. The CDR3 totals 12 residues. CDR1 SNHLY and CDR2 FYNNEI come from the germline V gene. CDR3 residues: CASSEQGGEQYF. CDR3 nucleotides: TGTGCCAGCAGCGAACAGGGCGGCGAGCAGTACTTC.

This chain links TRBV7-2 with TRBJ2-3; D assignment may be TRBD1 or TRBD2 (5 bases each). V lost 2 bases and J lost 2, with 14 bases in between. This CDR3 has 16 amino acids. Germline CDR1 SGHTA, CDR2 FQGNSA. The DNA of the CDR3 is TGTGCCAGCAGCTTATTTGGAATCGGGGCCACAGATACGCAGTATTTT. It specifies CASSLFGIGATDTQYF.

This clone has a count of ten or more. V usage is TRBV6-5 and J usage is TRBJ2-7, with D perhaps TRBD1 or TRBD2 (5 bases each). V shed 2 bases and J shed 4 bases, with 12 bases lying between them. This CDR3 contains 14 residues. Germline values: CDR1 MNHEY, CDR2 SVGAGI. The CDR3 DNA reads as TGTGCCAGCAGTTACGAAAGGGGCGGGTACGAGCAGTACTTC. This codes for CASSYERGGYEQYF.

This chain uses TRBV6-6 with TRBJ2-1; 8 bases align to TRBD2. The CDR3 is 16 amino acids. CDR1 and CDR2 from the germline V gene are MNHNY and SVGAGI (reference sequence). V shed 4 bases, J shed 4 bases, and the junction held 9 bases outside the gene matches. The CDR3, as DNA: TGTGCCAGCAGTTCATCAAGCGGGGGAGGATACAATGAGCAGTTCTTC. This gives the protein CASSSSSGGGYNEQFF.

The rearrangement links TRBV5-5 to TRBJ1-4, with a tentative D call TRBD1 (5 bases). The CDR3 runs 14 residues. Trimming took off 2 bases at V and 0 bases at J, with 5 bases between the two ends. Germline-derived CDR1 and CDR2 are SGHKS and YYEKEE (reference sequence). The CDR3 reads CASSFRATNEKLFF. As DNA, the CDR3 is TGTGCCAGCAGCTTCAGGGCAACTAATGAAAAACTGTTTTTT.

This chain links TRBV28 with TRBJ1-5, with D perhaps TRBD1 (6 bases). The length of the CDR3 is 14 residues. The germline CDR1 and CDR2 sequences are MDHEN and SYDVKM. V gave up 5 bases and J gave up 7 bases, with 15 bases separating them. This CDR3 reads CASSPQTGRQPQHF. The CDR3 DNA sequence: TGTGCCAGCAGTCCCCAGACAGGCCGACAGCCCCAGCATTTT.

This chain uses TRBV2 with TRBJ2-7, with 7 bases aligning to TRBD2. Germline values: CDR1 SNHLY, CDR2 FYNNEI. V lost 7 bases and J lost 1; bases outside the gene matches: 10. The CDR3 has 15 amino acids. The CDR3: CASKTREGPSYEQYF. The CDR3 region has the DNA TGTGCCAGCAAAACCAGGGAGGGCCCTTCCTACGAGCAGTACTTC.

The chain uses TRBV11-2 and TRBJ1-6, with D perhaps TRBD1 (5 bases). CDR1 SGHAT and CDR2 FQNNGV come from the germline V gene. With 2 bases removed from V and 5 bases from J, the gap between germline ends came to 10 bases. CDR3 size: 15 residues. The CDR3: CASSLRTGDNSPLHF. The CDR3 region has the DNA TGTGCCAGCAGCTTACGGACGGGGGATAATTCACCCCTCCACTTT.

This clone occurred a few times. V gene TRBV6-1 combines with J gene TRBJ2-7, with D unclear. Between the trimmed V and J ends, which lost 8 bases and 0 bases, there was a span of 17 bases. Germline V lookup: CDR1 MNHNS, CDR2 SASEGT. The CDR3 length is 15 residues. DNA for the CDR3: TGTGCCAGCGCGAAGGACGCCCTGAGCTCCTACGAGCAGTACTTC. The encoded protein is CASAKDALSSYEQYF.